This record covers a single T cell receptor (beta chain). This sample is drawn from a study of blood T cell repertoires in COVID-19. This CDR3 has 12 residues. Germline V gene lookup returns CDR1 SGDLS and CDR2 YYNGEE. Trimming stripped 4 bases from V and 8 bases from J, with 10 bases between. Methods used by the authors: Reference gene primer amplification gave estimated nucleated cell counts. Sequenced by immunoSEQ multiplex PCR; TCRdb stores in-frame clones only, minus some. D and trimming come from the DNA, and the V and J calls and clone size come from that table. The sample contains about 370,000 clones, around 92% of which appear only once. The Seattle patients, enrolled during active infection, were followed longitudinally.

The chain links TRBV9 to TRBJ2-1; D might be TRBD1 (5 bases). The source of this sequence is a woman aged 25 to 39 with COVID-19, enrolled during active disease. The sequencing input was peripheral blood. CDR3 DNA sequence: TGTGCCAGCAGCCCAGGGATCGATGAGCAGTTCTTC. This sequence encodes CASSPGIDEQFF.